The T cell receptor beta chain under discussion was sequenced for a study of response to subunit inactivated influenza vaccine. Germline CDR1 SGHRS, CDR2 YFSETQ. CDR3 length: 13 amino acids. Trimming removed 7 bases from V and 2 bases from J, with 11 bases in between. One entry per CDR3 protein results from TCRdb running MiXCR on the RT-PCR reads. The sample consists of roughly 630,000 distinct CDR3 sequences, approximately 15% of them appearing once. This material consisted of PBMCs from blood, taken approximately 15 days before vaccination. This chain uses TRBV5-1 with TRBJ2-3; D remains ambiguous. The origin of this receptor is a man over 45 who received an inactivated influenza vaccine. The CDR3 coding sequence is TGCGCCAGCGGCCCCGCTACCACAGATACGCAGTATTTT. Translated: CASGPATTDTQYF.